This section outlines one TCR beta chain sequence together with its context. The antigen is undetermined. This table comes from immunoSEQ multiplex PCR, and its TCRdb copy is limited to in-frame clones, with some not included. The data show about 30,000 clones, 80% to 95% seen once. This record comes from a study of T cell responses to AZD1222 COVID-19 vaccine. Across the whole study: Second-dose timings of about 4 or about 12 weeks were pooled.

V shed 5 bases, J shed 5 bases, and the junction held 7 bases outside the gene matches. Per germline, CDR1 MNHEY and CDR2 SMNVEV (reference sequence). This CDR3 contains 14 residues. General study results and limits: Unmutated regions of variants are reportedly targeted by nearly half of spike-specific TCRs. At baseline, seropositivity was found in only six or seven AZD1222 recipients. Possibly, clonal diversity was underestimated; donors were largely white British and included more females.

This receptor was identified in an adult in good health. Sequences were derived from peripheral blood, sampled on day 0 of AZD1222 vaccination. This chain connects TRBV27 to TRBJ2-7; 9 nucleotides agree with TRBD1. The CDR3 nucleotides read TGTGCCAGCAGTCGGGACAGGGTTACCAACGAGCAGTACTTC. It is translated as CASSRDRVTNEQYF.